The text below deals with one TCR beta chain. The target antigen is unknown. TCRdb fed the 5' RACE reads into MiXCR, producing one record per CDR3 protein. The sample has approximately 250,000 distinct CDR3 sequences; 16% are singletons. The CDR3 loop spans 13 amino acids. The germline V gene has CDR1 MNHEY and CDR2 SVGAGI. The data belong to a study of T-cell memory formation after mild COVID-19. As for the study in general: In these data, TCR clusters were largely donor specific. Study-wide points: Cross-reactive memory apparently joined, as some responding clones appeared in pre-infection memory.

The sequenced sample consisted of PBMCs or a T cell subset sorted from them (not recorded which). The chain carries TRBV6-5 and TRBJ2-5, with D perhaps matching TRBD1 (6 bases). The receptor comes from a man aged 18 to 30 who had mild COVID-19 (a few samples of this study predate the infection). Cell type and time point are not known. The CDR3 loop reads CVTGKDRQETQYF. The CDR3 DNA is TGTGTAACGGGGAAGGACAGACAAGAGACCCAGTACTTC.